This T cell receptor (beta chain) came from a study of shared clonotypes between healthy human individuals. Study-wide results and limits: It was the few donors that limited the genetic and exposure-history diversity represented. Non-shared clonotypes had lower generation probabilities than clonotypes shared by all four sorted-subset donors.

A note on this clone: Antigen: not known.

V shed 6 bases, J shed 6 bases, and the junction held 7 bases outside the gene matches. The germline V gene encodes CDR1 SNHLY and CDR2 FYNNEI. The CDR3 covers 14 residues. Replicate PCRs from sorted subsets contained 200 ng DNA, which is some 30,000 T cell genomes. TCRdb's table, derived via immunoSEQ multiplex PCR, lists solely in-frame clones and lacks some. Of about 1 million clones in the sample, 70% to 80% were seen once. This TCR was recovered from a man between 18 and 29 years old in good health. Specimen: memory CD4+ T cells sorted from blood. Subset indicated: CD45RA-negative fraction. This chain uses TRBV2 with TRBJ2-1; TRBD2 aligns across 8 bases. CDR3 region: CASRETGTSNEQFF. DNA of the CDR3: TGTGCCAGCAGGGAAACCGGGACTAGCAATGAGCAGTTCTTC.